The clone carrying this TCR beta chain was observed a handful of times. What it binds is unknown. The library put unique molecular identifiers onto individual cDNA molecules. Study processing details: Sample TCR totals centred on a median of around 100,000, ranging about 20,000 to 700,000. A single record per CDR3 protein comes from TCRdb applying MiXCR to the 5' RACE reads. It is TCRdb's table, rather than the study itself, that gives the V and J calls and clone size. This sample carries 110,000 or so distinct CDR3 sequences, roughly 19% of them seen once, and the ten largest clones take 2.8%. Unfractionated whole blood was the source of the extracted total RNA. This specimen comes from a study of human T cells and chemical hapten exposure. Study in general: Minor pooled library volume differences mainly drove per-sample TCR yield variation. General study findings and limits: TCRs above 1 in 1000 frequency stayed constant with DPC sensitization.

CDR1 MNHEY and CDR2 SVGAGI come from the germline V gene. The length of the CDR3 is 16 residues. V lost 2 bases and J lost 6; bases outside the gene matches: 4. The receptor comes from a human donor in good health. This sequence joins TRBV6-5 and TRBJ2-2, with 12 bases lining up with TRBD2. CDR3 DNA sequence: TGTGCCAGCAGTTACGAGACTAGCGGGAGATCCGGGGAGCTGTTTTTT. Translating it yields CASSYETSGRSGELFF.